This TCR beta chain was observed in a study of cytomegalovirus exposure and HLA in healthy donors. Study background: Researchers found that approximately 80% of around 400 genotyped donors fell within the Caucasian-associated ancestry cluster. Study-wide findings and caveats: Association of 16,951 TCR beta sequences with HLA alleles was found at 0.05 false discovery rate in a later analysis. Association of a missense DCLRE1C variant with TCR beta V- and J-gene trimming was reported in a later analysis.

The germline gives CDR1 DFQATT, CDR2 SNEGSKA (reference sequence). CDR3 length: 11 amino acids. V dropped 3 bases and J dropped 7 bases, with 9 bases sitting between them. The PCR ran on 60 Vbeta and 13 Jbeta primers. The method was immunoSEQ multiplex PCR; TCRdb's version includes in-frame clones alone and lacks a portion of them. The sample has 100,000 or so clones; over 70% are singletons. Comments on this clone: Antigen specificity is unknown.

The sample consisted of PBMCs. This TCR came from a male donor in good health and CMV-seronegative. V is TRBV20-1 and J is TRBJ1-1, with TRBD1 as a possible D gene (6 bases). Written as DNA, the CDR3 is TGCAGTGCTAGTACAGGGTTTGAAGCTTTCTTT. The encoded protein is CSASTGFEAFF.